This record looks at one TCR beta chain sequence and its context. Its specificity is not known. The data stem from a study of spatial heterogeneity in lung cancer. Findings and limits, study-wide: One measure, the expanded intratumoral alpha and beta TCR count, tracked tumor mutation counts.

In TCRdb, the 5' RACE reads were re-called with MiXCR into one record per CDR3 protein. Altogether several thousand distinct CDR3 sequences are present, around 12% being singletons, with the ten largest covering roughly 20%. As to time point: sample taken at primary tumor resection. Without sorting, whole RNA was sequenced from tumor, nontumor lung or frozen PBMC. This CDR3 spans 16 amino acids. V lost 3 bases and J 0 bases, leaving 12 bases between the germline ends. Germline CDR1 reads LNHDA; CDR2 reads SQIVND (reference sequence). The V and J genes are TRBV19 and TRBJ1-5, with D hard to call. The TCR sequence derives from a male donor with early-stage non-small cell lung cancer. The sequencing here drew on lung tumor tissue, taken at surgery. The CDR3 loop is CASSMYQSYSNQPQHF. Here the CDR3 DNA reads TGTGCCAGTAGTATGTATCAAAGTTATAGCAATCAGCCCCAGCATTTT.